This T cell receptor (beta chain) originates from a study of OX40 agonist ivuxolimab in advanced cancers. Across the study: Every patient in dose escalation had hepatocellular carcinoma, melanoma, renal cell or head and neck cancer. Study-wide results and limits: Averaged across samples, CD8+ T cells carried more expanded clones than CD4+ did.

Comment on this clone: Its specificity is unknown.

Blood draws occurred at baseline, cycle 4 day 1, and cycle 7 day 1. The germline CDR1 and CDR2 sequences are ENHRY and SYGVKD. V gave up 0 bases and J gave up 3 bases, with 9 bases separating them. The CDR3 consists of 14 residues. The assay was immunoSEQ multiplex PCR, and TCRdb's table has in-frame clones only and misses some. The sample shows approximately 70,000 clones, 90% of them seen only once. This receptor was taken from an adult with an advanced solid tumor such as melanoma, head and neck, liver or kidney cancer. Sequences were derived from CD4+ or CD8+ T cells sorted from blood, sampled in a trial of the OX40 agonist ivuxolimab. The rearrangement links TRBV10-3 to TRBJ2-7; unclear D gene. The CDR3 nucleotides read TGTGCCATCAGTGAGTCTAGGATCGGCTACGAGCAGTACTTC. Protein product: CAISESRIGYEQYF.